This T cell receptor (beta chain) was sequenced for a study of identical twins. The study, taken as a whole, reports: Twins' excess sharing was less marked for out-of-frame beta sequences.

The CDR3 extends over 18 amino acids. V lost 7 bases and J lost 0; bases outside the gene matches: 8. Per germline, CDR1 SGHVS and CDR2 FNYEAQ. TCRdb independently ran MiXCR on the 5' RACE reads; one entry per CDR3 protein. The sample lists 650,000 to 750,000 distinct CDR3 sequences, 21% seen once, with approximately 4.3% in the top ten. With regard to this clonotype: What it binds is not known.

This sample was also put to use in a study of T cells expressing NK-cell markers.

The rearrangement joins TRBV7-6 to TRBJ2-1; 14 nucleotides match TRBD2. Sequenced: PBMCs. The TCR was taken from a woman under 30 in good health. The CDR3 reads CASNNGLAGGSSYNEQFF. CDR3 bases: TGTGCCAGCAACAATGGACTAGCGGGAGGATCCTCCTACAATGAGCAGTTCTTC. Together with reference TRBV7-6 and TRBJ2-1, the CDR3 gives the full variable domain: GAGVSQSPRYKVTKRGQDVALRCDPISGHVSLYWYRQALGQGPEFLTYFNYEAQQDKSGLPNDRFSAERPEGSISTLTIQRTEQRDSAMYRCASNNGLAGGSSYNEQFFGPGTRLTVL.